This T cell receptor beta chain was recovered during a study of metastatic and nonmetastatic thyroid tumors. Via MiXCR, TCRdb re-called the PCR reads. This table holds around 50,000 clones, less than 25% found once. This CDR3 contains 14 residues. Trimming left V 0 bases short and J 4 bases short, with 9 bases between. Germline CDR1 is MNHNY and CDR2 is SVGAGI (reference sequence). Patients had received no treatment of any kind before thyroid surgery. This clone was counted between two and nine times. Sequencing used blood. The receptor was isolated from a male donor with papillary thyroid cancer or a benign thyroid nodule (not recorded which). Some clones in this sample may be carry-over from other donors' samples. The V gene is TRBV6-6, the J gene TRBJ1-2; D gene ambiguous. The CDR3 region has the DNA TGTGCCAGCAGTTACTCCCGGGATTTCTATGGCTACACCTTC. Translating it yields CASSYSRDFYGYTF.